This TCR beta chain was sequenced during a study of OX40 agonist ivuxolimab in advanced cancers. Overall study: People who had prior anti-PD-1, anti-PD-L1 or anti-CTLA-4 therapy could take part, and about 40% had some. Broader study findings: CD4+ and CD8+ blood T cells expanded clonally by week 6 at 0.1 to 3.0 mg/kg.

Trimming stripped 8 bases from V and 4 bases from J, with 9 bases between. The CDR3 is 12 amino acids. Germline lookup yields CDR1 WSHSY and CDR2 SAAADI. Generated by immunoSEQ multiplex PCR, the TCRdb table keeps only in-frame clones and is missing some. The table lists over 40,000 clones, over 80% of them singletons. A word on this clone: The target antigen is unknown.

The chain combines TRBV10-2 with TRBJ1-5, with TRBD1 as a possible D gene (5 bases). The material was CD4+ or CD8+ T cells sorted from blood, obtained in a trial of the OX40 agonist ivuxolimab. This sequence originates from an adult with an advanced solid tumor such as melanoma, head and neck, liver or kidney cancer. Written as DNA, the CDR3 is TGCGCCAGCGGGGCTGGGAATCAGCCCCAGCATTTT. Translation gives CASGAGNQPQHF.